The 10 T cell receptor beta chains given below trace back to one sample, sequenced in a study of cytomegalovirus exposure and HLA in healthy donors. Researchers ran the PCR with 60 Vbeta and 13 Jbeta primers. The repertoire was sequenced with immunoSEQ multiplex PCR; TCRdb's copy has only in-frame clones and lacks some. The table records some 160,000 clones, about 82% of them present only once. Sequencing input: PBMCs. These receptors came from a male donor in good health and CMV-seronegative.

The CDR3 loop is CAISESPGVGYGYTF. CDR3 sequence (DNA): TGTGCCATCAGTGAGTCTCCGGGGGTTGGATATGGCTACACCTTC. The rearrangement joins TRBV10-3 to TRBJ1-2, with a weak D call TRBD1 (5 bases). The CDR3 is 15 residues long. V was trimmed by 0 bases and J by 5 bases, leaving 13 bases between them. CDR1 is ENHRY and CDR2 is SYGVKD in the germline V gene.

This clone was seen more than once but under ten times. CDR3 loop: CASSPRGILPAVETQYF. The CDR3 DNA reads TGTGCCAGCAGCCCGAGGGGGATACTACCTGCGGTCGAGACCCAGTACTTC. This chain joins TRBV11-2 and TRBJ2-5; possibly TRBD1 for D (6 bases). The germline V gene has CDR1 SGHAT and CDR2 FQNNGV. Trimming shortened V by 5 bases and J by 5 bases, and 24 bases separated the two germline ends. The CDR3 spans 17 residues.

V is TRBV5-6 and J is TRBJ2-7; 8 bases agree with TRBD2. Germline V lookup: CDR1 SGHDT, CDR2 YYEEEE. CDR3 length: 18 residues. Trimming at V came to 4 bases and at J to 4 bases, leaving 19 bases not matched to a gene. CDR3 sequence: CASSRPWGVAGGSYEQYF. As DNA, the CDR3 is TGTGCCAGCAGCCGCCCCTGGGGAGTGGCGGGGGGCAGTTACGAGCAGTACTTC.

The chain joins TRBV7-9 to TRBJ1-5; possibly TRBD1 for D (5 bases). V gave up 1 base and J gave up 3 bases, with 7 bases separating them. There are 14 residues in the CDR3. The germline V gene has CDR1 SEHNR and CDR2 FQNEAQ (reference sequence). The CDR3 here is CASSLGQYNQPQHF. In DNA form, the CDR3 reads TGTGCCAGCAGCTTAGGACAGTACAATCAGCCCCAGCATTTT.

This clone was recorded a few times. The chain carries TRBV6-5 and TRBJ2-5; TRBD2 is a possible D gene (5 bases). The CDR3 spans 16 residues. Trimming removed 0 bases at V and 1 base at J, with 12 bases between. Germline V gene lookup returns CDR1 MNHEY and CDR2 SVGAGI. The DNA for the CDR3 is TGTGCCAGCAGTTACTCTAAGTGGACTTCCCAAGAGACCCAGTACTTC. Encoded protein: CASSYSKWTSQETQYF.

As to this clone: In the same sample, other DNA sequences code for this CDR3. The chain links TRBV13 to TRBJ2-3; 14 nucleotides align to TRBD2. The J segment lost 8 bases and the V segment lost 5 bases, leaving 12 bases of the junction unmatched. From germline, CDR1 is PRHDT and CDR2 FYEKMQ (reference sequence). CDR3 length: 17 amino acids. CDR3: CASSQEQGLAGVGTQYF. CDR3 in DNA: TGTGCCAGCAGCCAGGAACAGGGACTAGCGGGGGTCGGTACGCAGTATTTT. The complete variable domain, with remaining parts taken from reference TRBV13 and TRBJ2-3, reads AAGVIQSPRHLIKEKRETATLKCYPIPRHDTVYWYQQGPGQDPQFLISFYEKMQSDKGSIPDRFSAQQFSDYHSELNMSSLELGDSALYFCASSQEQGLAGVGTQYFGPGTRLTVL.

This chain uses TRBV10-3 with TRBJ1-2, with D uncertain. This CDR3 comprises 15 residues. Trimming took off 2 bases at V and 2 bases at J, with 12 bases between the two ends. Germline lookup yields CDR1 ENHRY and CDR2 SYGVKD. The CDR3 nucleotides are TGTGCCATCAGTGAGAAACCCGCAGTGAACTATGGCTACACCTTC. Protein product: CAISEKPAVNYGYTF.

This chain links TRBV28 with TRBJ2-2; 16 bases align to TRBD2. Germline CDR1 MDHEN, CDR2 SYDVKM. The CDR3 spans 16 residues. V shed 4 bases and J 6 bases; nucleotides not matched to a gene: 2. CDR3 region: CASSSGLAGGAGELFF. In DNA form, the CDR3 reads TGTGCCAGCAGTTCGGGACTAGCGGGGGGGGCCGGGGAGCTGTTTTTT. Full variable domain (missing parts from reference TRBV28 and TRBJ2-2): DVKVTQSSRYLVKRTGEKVFLECVQDMDHENMFWYRQDPGLGLRLIYFSYDVKMKEKGDIPEGYSVSREKKERFSLILESASTNQTSMYLCASSSGLAGGAGELFFGEGSRLTVL.

On this clone itself: At one end, the junction sequence differs from germline, possibly due to a read error. The rearrangement links TRBV7-6 to TRBJ2-7; 9 positions match TRBD2. Germline assignment: CDR1 SGHVS and CDR2 FNYEAQ. This CDR3 region has 16 residues. The CDR3 DNA sequence: TGTGCCAGCGGCTTACTCGGAGGAGCGGGGGGTTACGAGCAGTACTTC. The encoded protein is CASGLLGGAGGYEQYF.

This clone has only a few counts. The chain couples TRBV5-1 to TRBJ2-7; D possibly corresponds to TRBD1 (5 bases). V gave up 0 bases and J gave up 1 base, with 14 bases separating them. The CDR3 consists of 16 residues. Germline assignment: CDR1 SGHRS and CDR2 YFSETQ. The CDR3 DNA sequence: TGCGCCAGCAGCTTGGAAGTCGGACACCAATCCTACGAGCAGTACTTC. Translation gives CASSLEVGHQSYEQYF. Full variable domain (rest looked up from reference TRBV5-1 and TRBJ2-7): KAGVTQTPRYLIKTRGQQVTLSCSPISGHRSVSWYQQTPGQGLQFLFEYFSETQRNKGNFPGRFSGRQFSNSRSEMNVSTLELGDSALYLCASSLEVGHQSYEQYFGPGTRLTVT.